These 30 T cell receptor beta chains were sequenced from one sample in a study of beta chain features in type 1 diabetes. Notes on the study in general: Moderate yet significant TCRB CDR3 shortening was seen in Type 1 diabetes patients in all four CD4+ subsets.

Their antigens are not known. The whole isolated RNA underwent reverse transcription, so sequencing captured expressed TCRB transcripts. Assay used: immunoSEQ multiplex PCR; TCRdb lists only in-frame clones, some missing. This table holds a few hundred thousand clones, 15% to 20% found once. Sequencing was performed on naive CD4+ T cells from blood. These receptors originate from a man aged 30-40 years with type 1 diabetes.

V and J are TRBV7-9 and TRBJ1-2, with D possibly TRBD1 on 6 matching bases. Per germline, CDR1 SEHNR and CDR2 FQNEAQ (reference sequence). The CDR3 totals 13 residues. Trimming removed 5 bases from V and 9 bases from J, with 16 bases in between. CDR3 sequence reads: CASSRQVSDRYTF. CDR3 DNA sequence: TGTGCCAGCAGCCGACAGGTTTCGGACCGCTACACCTTC. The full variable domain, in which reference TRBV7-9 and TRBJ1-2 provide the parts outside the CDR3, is DTGVSQNPRHKITKRGQNVTFRCDPISEHNRLYWYRQTLGQGPEFLTYFQNEAQLEKSRLLSDRFSAERPKGSFSTLEIQRTEQGDSAMYLCASSRQVSDRYTFGSGTRLTVV.

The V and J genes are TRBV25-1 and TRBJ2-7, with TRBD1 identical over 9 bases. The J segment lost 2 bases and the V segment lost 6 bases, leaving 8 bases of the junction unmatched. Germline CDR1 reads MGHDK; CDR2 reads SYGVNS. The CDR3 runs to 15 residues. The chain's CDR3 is CASRTGTGRAYEQYF. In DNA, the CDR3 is TGTGCCAGCAGGACCGGGACAGGGAGGGCCTACGAGCAGTACTTC.

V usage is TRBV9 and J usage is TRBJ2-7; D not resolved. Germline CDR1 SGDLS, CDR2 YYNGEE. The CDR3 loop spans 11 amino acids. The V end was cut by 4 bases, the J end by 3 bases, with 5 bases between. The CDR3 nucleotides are TGTGCCAGCAGCTCCCACTACGAGCAGTACTTC. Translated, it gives CASSSHYEQYF.

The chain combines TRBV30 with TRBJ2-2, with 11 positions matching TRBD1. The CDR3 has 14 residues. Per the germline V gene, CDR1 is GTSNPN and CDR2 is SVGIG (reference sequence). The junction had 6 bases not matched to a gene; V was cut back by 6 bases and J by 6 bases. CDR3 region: CACQGTGGSGELFF. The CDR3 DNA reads TGTGCCTGCCAAGGGACAGGGGGATCCGGGGAGCTGTTTTTT.

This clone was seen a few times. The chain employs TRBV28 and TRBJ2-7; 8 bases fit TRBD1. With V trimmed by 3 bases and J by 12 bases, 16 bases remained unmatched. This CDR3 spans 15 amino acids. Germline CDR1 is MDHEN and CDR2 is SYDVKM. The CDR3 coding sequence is TGTGCCAGCAGTTTTGCCAGGGGGCTCCGGCGGTCGTGGTACTTC. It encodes CASSFARGLRRSWYF.

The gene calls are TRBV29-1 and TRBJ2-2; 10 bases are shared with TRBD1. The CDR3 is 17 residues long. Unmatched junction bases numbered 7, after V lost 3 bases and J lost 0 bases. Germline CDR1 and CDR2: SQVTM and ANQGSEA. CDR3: CSVESGQGTANTGELFF. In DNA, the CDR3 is TGCAGCGTTGAGTCGGGACAGGGGACTGCGAACACCGGGGAGCTGTTTTTT.

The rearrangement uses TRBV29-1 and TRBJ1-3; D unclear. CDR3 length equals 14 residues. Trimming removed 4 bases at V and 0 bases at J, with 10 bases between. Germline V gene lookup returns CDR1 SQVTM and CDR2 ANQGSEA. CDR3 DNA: TGCAGCGTTGGAGTCGGGTACTCTGGAAACACCATATATTTT. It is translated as CSVGVGYSGNTIYF.

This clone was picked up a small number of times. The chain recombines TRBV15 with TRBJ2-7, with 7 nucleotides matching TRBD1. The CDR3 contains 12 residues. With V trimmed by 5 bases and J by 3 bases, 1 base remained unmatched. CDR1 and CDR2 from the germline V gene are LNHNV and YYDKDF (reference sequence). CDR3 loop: CATSWTGYEQYF. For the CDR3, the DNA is TGTGCCACCAGCTGGACAGGCTACGAGCAGTACTTC. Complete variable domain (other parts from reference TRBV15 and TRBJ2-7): DAMVIQNPRYQVTQFGKPVTLSCSQTLNHNVMYWYQQKSSQAPKLLFHYYDKDFNNEADTPDNFQSRRPNTSFCFLDIRSPGLGDTAMYLCATSWTGYEQYFGPGTRLTVT.

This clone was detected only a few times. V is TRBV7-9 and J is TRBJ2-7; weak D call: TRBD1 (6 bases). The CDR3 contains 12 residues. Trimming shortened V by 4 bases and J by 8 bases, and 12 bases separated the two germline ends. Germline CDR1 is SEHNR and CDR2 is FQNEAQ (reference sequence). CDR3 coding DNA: TGTGCCAGCAGCTCCTTGGGACACCAGCAGTACTTC. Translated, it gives CASSSLGHQQYF.

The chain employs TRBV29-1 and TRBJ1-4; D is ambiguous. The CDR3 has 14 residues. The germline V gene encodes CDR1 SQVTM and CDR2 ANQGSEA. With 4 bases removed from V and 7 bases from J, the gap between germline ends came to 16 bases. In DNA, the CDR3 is TGCAGCGTTGCCCCCTCCCAAGTGGTTGAAAAACTGTTTTTT. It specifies CSVAPSQVVEKLFF.

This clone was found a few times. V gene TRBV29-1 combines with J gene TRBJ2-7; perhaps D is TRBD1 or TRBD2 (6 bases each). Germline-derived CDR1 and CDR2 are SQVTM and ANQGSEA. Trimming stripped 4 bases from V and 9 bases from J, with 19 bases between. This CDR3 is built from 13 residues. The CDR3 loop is CSVGAGQEVRQYF. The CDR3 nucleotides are TGCAGCGTTGGGGCGGGACAAGAAGTAAGGCAGTACTTC.

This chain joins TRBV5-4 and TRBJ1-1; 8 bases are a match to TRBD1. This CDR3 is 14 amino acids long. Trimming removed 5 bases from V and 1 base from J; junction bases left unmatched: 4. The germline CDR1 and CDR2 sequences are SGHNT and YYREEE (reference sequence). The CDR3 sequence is CASSTGGWNTEAFF. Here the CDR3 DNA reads TGTGCCAGCAGTACAGGGGGATGGAACACTGAAGCTTTCTTT.

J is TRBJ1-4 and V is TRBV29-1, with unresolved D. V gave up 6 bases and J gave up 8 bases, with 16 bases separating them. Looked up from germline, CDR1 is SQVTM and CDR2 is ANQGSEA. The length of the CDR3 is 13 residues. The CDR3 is CSVSGFSGEKLFF. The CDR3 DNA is TGCAGCGTCTCTGGATTTAGTGGGGAAAAACTGTTTTTT.

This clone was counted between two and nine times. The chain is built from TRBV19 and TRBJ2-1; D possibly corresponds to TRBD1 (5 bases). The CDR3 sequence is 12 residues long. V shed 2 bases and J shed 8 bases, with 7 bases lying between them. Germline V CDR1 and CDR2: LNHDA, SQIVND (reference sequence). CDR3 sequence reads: CASSIQGYEQFF. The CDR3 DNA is TGTGCCAGTAGTATACAGGGTTATGAGCAGTTCTTC. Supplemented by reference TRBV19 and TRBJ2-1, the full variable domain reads DGGITQSPKYLFRKEGQNVTLSCEQNLNHDAMYWYRQDPGQGLRLIYYSQIVNDFQKGDIAEGYSVSREKKESFPLTVTSAQKNPTAFYLCASSIQGYEQFFGPGTRLTVL.

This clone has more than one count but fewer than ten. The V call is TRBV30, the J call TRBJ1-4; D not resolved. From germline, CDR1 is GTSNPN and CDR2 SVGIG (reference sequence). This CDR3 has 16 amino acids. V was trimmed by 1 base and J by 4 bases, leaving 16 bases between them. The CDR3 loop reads CAWSEAGSFNNEKLFF. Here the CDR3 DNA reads TGTGCCTGGAGTGAGGCAGGTAGCTTCAATAATGAAAAACTGTTTTTT.

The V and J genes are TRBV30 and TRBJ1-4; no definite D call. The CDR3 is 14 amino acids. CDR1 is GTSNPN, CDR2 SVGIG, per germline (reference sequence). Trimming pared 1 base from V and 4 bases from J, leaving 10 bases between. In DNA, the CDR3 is TGTGCCTGGAGTGAAGACCCAATTAATGAAAAACTGTTTTTT. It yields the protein CAWSEDPINEKLFF.

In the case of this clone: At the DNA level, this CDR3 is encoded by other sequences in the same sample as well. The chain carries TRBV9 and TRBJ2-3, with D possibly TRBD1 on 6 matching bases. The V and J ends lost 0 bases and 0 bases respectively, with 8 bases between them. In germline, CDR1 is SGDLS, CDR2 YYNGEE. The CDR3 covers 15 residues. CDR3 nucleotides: TGTGCCAGCAGCGTAGGGACAGCTAGCACAGATACGCAGTATTTT. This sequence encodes CASSVGTASTDTQYF.

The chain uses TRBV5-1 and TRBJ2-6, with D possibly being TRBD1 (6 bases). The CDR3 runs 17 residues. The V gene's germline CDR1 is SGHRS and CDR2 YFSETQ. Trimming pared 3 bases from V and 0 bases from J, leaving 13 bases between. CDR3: CASSSRDIASGANVLTF. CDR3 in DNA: TGCGCCAGCAGCTCCCGGGACATAGCCTCTGGGGCCAACGTCCTGACTTTC.

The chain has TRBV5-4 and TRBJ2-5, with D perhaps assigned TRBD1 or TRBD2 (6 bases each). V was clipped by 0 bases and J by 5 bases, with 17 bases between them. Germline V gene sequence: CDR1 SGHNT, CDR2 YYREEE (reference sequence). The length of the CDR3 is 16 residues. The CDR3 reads CASSLARGLKWETQYF. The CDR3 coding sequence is TGTGCCAGCAGCTTGGCCCGGGGGCTCAAATGGGAGACCCAGTACTTC.

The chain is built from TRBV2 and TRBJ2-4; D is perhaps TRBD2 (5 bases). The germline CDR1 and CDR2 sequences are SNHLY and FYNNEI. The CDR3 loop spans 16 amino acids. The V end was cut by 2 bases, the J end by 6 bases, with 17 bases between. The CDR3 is CASSERAGQGGNIQYF. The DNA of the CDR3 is TGTGCCAGCAGTGAAAGGGCAGGCCAAGGAGGAAACATTCAGTACTTC.

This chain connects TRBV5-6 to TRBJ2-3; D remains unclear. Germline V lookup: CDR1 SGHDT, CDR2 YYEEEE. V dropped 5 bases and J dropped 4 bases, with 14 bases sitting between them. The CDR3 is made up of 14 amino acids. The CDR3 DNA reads TGTGCCAGCAGGCCCGACCTGGATTCAGATACGCAGTATTTT. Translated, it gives CASRPDLDSDTQYF.

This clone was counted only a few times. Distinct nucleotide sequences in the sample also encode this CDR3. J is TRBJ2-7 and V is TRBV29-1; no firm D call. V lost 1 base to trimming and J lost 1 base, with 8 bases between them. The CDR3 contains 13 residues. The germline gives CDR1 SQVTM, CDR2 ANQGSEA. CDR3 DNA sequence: TGCAGCGTTGAAGGCAGATTTTCCTACGAGCAGTACTTC. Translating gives CSVEGRFSYEQYF.

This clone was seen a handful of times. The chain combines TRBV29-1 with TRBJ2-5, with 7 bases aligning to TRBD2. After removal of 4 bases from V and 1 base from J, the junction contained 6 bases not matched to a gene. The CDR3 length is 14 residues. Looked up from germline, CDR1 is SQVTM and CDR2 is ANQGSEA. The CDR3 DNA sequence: TGCAGCGTTGCCGCCCGGGAGGCCCAAGAGACCCAGTACTTC. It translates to CSVAAREAQETQYF.

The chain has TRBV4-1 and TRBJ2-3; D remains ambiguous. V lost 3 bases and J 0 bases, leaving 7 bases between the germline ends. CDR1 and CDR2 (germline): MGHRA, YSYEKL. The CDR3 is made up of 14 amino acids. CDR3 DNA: TGCGCCAGCAGCCAGGCTGTCAGCACAGATACGCAGTATTTT. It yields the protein CASSQAVSTDTQYF.

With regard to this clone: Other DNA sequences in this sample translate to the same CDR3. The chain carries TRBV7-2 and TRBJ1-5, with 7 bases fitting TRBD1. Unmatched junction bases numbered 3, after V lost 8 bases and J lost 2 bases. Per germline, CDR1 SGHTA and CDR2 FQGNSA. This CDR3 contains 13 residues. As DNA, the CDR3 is TGTGCCAGCTCAGGACAGGGCAATCAGCCCCAGCATTTT. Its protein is CASSGQGNQPQHF.

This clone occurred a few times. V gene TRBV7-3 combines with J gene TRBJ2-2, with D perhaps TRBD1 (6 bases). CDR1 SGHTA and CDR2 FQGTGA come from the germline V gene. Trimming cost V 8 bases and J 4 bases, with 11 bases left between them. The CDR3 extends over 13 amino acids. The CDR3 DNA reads TGTGCCAGCGGCACAGGGTCCACCGGGGAGCTGTTTTTT. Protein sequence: CASGTGSTGELFF.

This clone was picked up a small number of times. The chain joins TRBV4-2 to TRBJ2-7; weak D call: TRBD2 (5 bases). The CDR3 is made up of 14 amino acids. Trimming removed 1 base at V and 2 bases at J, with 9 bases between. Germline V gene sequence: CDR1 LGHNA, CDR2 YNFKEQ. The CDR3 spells CASSQGGPAYEQYF. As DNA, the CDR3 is TGTGCCAGCAGCCAAGGAGGGCCAGCCTACGAGCAGTACTTC.

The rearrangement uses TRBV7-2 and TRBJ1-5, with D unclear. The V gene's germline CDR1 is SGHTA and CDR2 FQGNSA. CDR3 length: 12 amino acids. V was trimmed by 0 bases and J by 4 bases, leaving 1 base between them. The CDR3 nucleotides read TGTGCCAGCAGCTTAGCTAATCAGCCCCAGCATTTT. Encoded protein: CASSLANQPQHF. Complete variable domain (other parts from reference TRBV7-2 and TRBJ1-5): GAGVSQSPSNKVTEKGKDVELRCDPISGHTALYWYRQSLGQGLEFLIYFQGNSAPDKSGLPSDRFSAERTGGSVSTLTIQRTQQEDSAVYLCASSLANQPQHFGDGTRLSIL.

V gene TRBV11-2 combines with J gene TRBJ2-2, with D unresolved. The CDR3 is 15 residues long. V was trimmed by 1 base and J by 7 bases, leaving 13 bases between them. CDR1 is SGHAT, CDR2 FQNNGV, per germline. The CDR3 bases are TGTGCCAGCAGCTTAGTGGTGTTTGGTCACGGGGAGCTGTTTTTT. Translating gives CASSLVVFGHGELFF. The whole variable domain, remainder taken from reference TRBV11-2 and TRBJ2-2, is EAGVAQSPRYKIIEKRQSVAFWCNPISGHATLYWYQQILGQGPKLLIQFQNNGVVDDSQLPKDRFSAERLKGVDSTLKIQPAKLEDSAVYLCASSLVVFGHGELFFGEGSRLTVL.

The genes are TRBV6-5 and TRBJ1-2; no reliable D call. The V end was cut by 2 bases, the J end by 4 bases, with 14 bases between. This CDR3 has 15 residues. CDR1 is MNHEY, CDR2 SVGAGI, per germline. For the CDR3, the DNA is TGTGCCAGCAGTTACCGACAATCCCCCGGCTATGGCTACACCTTC. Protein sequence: CASSYRQSPGYGYTF.